These 8 T cell receptor beta chains were sequenced from one sample in a study of blood T cell repertoires in COVID-19. Using immunoSEQ multiplex PCR, the repertoire was profiled, and TCRdb retains in-frame clones only, with some absent. The sample lists 150,000 or so clones, around 83% occurring once. The sample comprised peripheral blood. The receptor source for this set is an elderly woman with acute or convalescent COVID-19.

The chain carries TRBV7-9 and TRBJ2-5; tentative D call: TRBD1 (7 bases). Trimming shortened V by 3 bases and J by 1 base, and 15 bases separated the two germline ends. Looked up from germline, CDR1 is SEHNR and CDR2 is FQNEAQ (reference sequence). The CDR3 spans 16 residues. The CDR3 region is CASSFFGGQLQETQYF. The CDR3 DNA is TGTGCCAGCAGCTTTTTCGGGGGACAGCTCCAAGAGACCCAGTACTTC.

The chain carries TRBV19 and TRBJ1-2; 8 bases are a match to TRBD1. Per germline, CDR1 LNHDA and CDR2 SQIVND (reference sequence). V shed 6 bases, J shed 4 bases, and the junction held 10 bases outside the gene matches. The CDR3 runs 15 residues. Here the CDR3 reads CASSSKQGGAYGYTF. The CDR3 nucleotides read TGTGCCAGTAGCTCCAAACAGGGGGGTGCCTATGGCTACACCTTC.

J is TRBJ2-7 and V is TRBV11-1, with D tentatively TRBD1 (6 bases). The CDR3 sequence is 14 residues long. Germline assignment: CDR1 SGHAT and CDR2 FQDESV (reference sequence). Trimming cost V 5 bases and J 0 bases, with 11 bases left between them. The CDR3 sequence is CASSPPGDSYEQYF. The CDR3 nucleotides are TGTGCCAGCAGCCCTCCAGGGGACTCCTACGAGCAGTACTTC. Together with reference TRBV11-1 and TRBJ2-7, the CDR3 gives the full variable domain: EAEVAQSPRYKITEKSQAVAFWCDPISGHATLYWYRQILGQGPELLVQFQDESVVDDSQLPKDRFSAERLKGVDSTLKIQPAELGDSAMYLCASSPPGDSYEQYFGPGTRLTVT.

The chain couples TRBV6-5 to TRBJ1-2, with D maybe TRBD1 (5 bases). The CDR3 loop spans 15 amino acids. Germline CDR1 and CDR2: MNHEY and SVGAGI. Trimming pared 5 bases from V and 3 bases from J, leaving 16 bases between. In DNA, the CDR3 is TGTGCCAGCAGTCAACTGACCAGGGTGGACTATGGCTACACCTTC. It specifies CASSQLTRVDYGYTF.

The genes are TRBV2 and TRBJ1-5, with a possible D match to TRBD1 (6 bases). Germline V gives CDR1 SNHLY, CDR2 FYNNEI. CDR3 size: 14 residues. Trimming took 5 bases from V and 2 from J, leaving 10 bases between them. CDR3 region: CASSTGTRNQPQHF. The CDR3 nucleotides read TGTGCCAGCAGTACCGGGACACGCAATCAGCCCCAGCATTTT.

This clone was picked up a small number of times. The rearrangement uses TRBV4-1 and TRBJ1-1; 8 nucleotides agree with TRBD1. CDR1 is MGHRA and CDR2 is YSYEKL in the germline V gene. The CDR3 spans 15 residues. J lost 8 bases, V lost 2 bases, and 10 bases had no gene match. The CDR3 nucleotides are TGCGCCAGCAGCCAATCGACAGGGGTCCTACTAGAAGCTTTCTTT. Amino acids: CASSQSTGVLLEAFF.

J is TRBJ1-2 and V is TRBV3-1 (or the pseudogene TRBV3-2); 7 bases map to TRBD1. V shed 0 bases and J 2 bases; nucleotides not matched to a gene: 9. Germline values: CDR1 LGHDT, CDR2 YNNKEL (reference sequence). This CDR3 spans 17 amino acids. DNA of the CDR3: TGTGCCAGCAGCCAAGACCCCTATACGGACAGGAACTATGGCTACACCTTC. Translating gives CASSQDPYTDRNYGYTF.

The chain couples TRBV5-6 to TRBJ2-3; 9 nucleotides match TRBD1. The CDR3 is 16 residues long. From germline, CDR1 is SGHDT and CDR2 YYEEEE. Trimming cost V 0 bases and J 5 bases; bases outside gene matches: 7. The CDR3 DNA reads as TGTGCCAGCAGCTTGGGAGGAGACAGGGGGGTAGATACGCAGTATTTT. Translated, it gives CASSLGGDRGVDTQYF.